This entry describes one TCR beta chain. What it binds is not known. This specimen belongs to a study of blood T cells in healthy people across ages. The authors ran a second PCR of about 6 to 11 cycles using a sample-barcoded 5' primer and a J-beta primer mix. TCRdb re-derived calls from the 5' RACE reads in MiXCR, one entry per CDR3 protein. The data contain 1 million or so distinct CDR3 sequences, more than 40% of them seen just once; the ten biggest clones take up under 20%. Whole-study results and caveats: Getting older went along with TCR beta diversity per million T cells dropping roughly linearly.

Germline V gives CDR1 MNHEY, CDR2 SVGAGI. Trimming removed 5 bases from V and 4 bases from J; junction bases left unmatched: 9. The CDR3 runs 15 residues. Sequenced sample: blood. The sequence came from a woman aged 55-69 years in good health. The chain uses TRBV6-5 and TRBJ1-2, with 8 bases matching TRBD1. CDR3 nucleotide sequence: TGTGCCAGCAGTCGGCCAGGGGGCCCGCTCTATGGCTACACCTTC. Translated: CASSRPGGPLYGYTF.